Listed here are 30 T cell receptor beta chains from one sample, sequenced in a study of CD4+ T cells in melanoma. Assay: immunoSEQ multiplex PCR; the TCRdb copy retains only in-frame clones and omits some. The table shows around 130,000 clones, with 80% to 95% occurring only once. The receptors shown here come from a human donor with melanoma.

V and J are TRBV29-1 and TRBJ1-5; D ambiguous. Trimming removed 3 bases from V and 0 bases from J, with 9 bases in between. This CDR3 is 14 amino acids long. Germline lookup yields CDR1 SQVTM and CDR2 ANQGSEA. Here the CDR3 DNA reads TGCAGCGTTGAGACCGACGATAGCAATCAGCCCCAGCATTTT. Translated, it gives CSVETDDSNQPQHF.

The genes are TRBV29-1 and TRBJ2-3; 12 nucleotides agree with TRBD1. CDR3 length: 15 residues. CDR1 and CDR2 from the germline V gene are SQVTM and ANQGSEA. The V segment lost 6 bases and the J segment 0 bases; nucleotides outside the gene matches: 4. The CDR3 spells CSVTGTGGSTDTQYF. In DNA form, the CDR3 reads TGCAGCGTCACGGGGACAGGGGGCAGCACAGATACGCAGTATTTT.

The gene calls are TRBV15 and TRBJ1-2; a possible D gene is TRBD1 (6 bases). V lost 5 bases, J lost 7 bases, and 17 bases lay in between. The CDR3 length is 14 residues. From germline, CDR1 is LNHNV and CDR2 YYDKDF (reference sequence). In DNA form, the CDR3 reads TGTGCCACCAGCCCTCGACACCGAGGGGGTGGCTACACCTTC. It yields the protein CATSPRHRGGGYTF.

The chain carries TRBV28 and TRBJ1-1; D gene unclear. Trimming cost V 7 bases and J 1 base, with 10 bases left between them. The CDR3 runs 13 residues. Germline CDR1 MDHEN, CDR2 SYDVKM. The CDR3 coding sequence is TGTGCCAGCATTTTTAGGACGAACACTGAAGCTTTCTTT. Translating gives CASIFRTNTEAFF.

The chain combines TRBV5-1 with TRBJ2-7; 8 bases align to TRBD1. After removal of 0 bases from V and 2 bases from J, the junction contained 4 bases not matched to a gene. This CDR3 is built from 15 residues. CDR1 and CDR2 from the germline V gene are SGHRS and YFSETQ. Written as DNA, the CDR3 is TGCGCCAGCAGCTTGGGGAGGACAGGGACCTACGAGCAGTACTTC. Its protein is CASSLGRTGTYEQYF.

This clone has just one count. The chain recombines TRBV5-1 with TRBJ2-6, with TRBD2 as a possible D gene (5 bases). Germline CDR1 and CDR2: SGHRS and YFSETQ. The CDR3 has 18 residues. Trimming left V 4 bases short and J 0 bases short, with 17 bases between. The CDR3: CASSPTGSGISGANVLTF. DNA for the CDR3: TGCGCCAGCAGCCCCACGGGATCGGGGATCTCTGGGGCCAACGTCCTGACTTTC.

V gene TRBV30 combines with J gene TRBJ1-3, with 7 bases aligning to TRBD1. J lost 5 bases, V lost 5 bases, and 9 bases had no gene match. This CDR3 is built from 14 residues. Germline-derived CDR1 and CDR2 are GTSNPN and SVGIG (reference sequence). For the CDR3, the DNA is TGTGCCTGGGAAAACAGGGGTAGTAGAAACACCATATATTTT. Residues: CAWENRGSRNTIYF.

J is TRBJ2-7 and V is TRBV6-1; no clear D gene. Per germline, CDR1 MNHNS and CDR2 SASEGT. Trimming pared 3 bases from V and 0 bases from J, leaving 3 bases between. The CDR3 is 12 residues long. CDR3 residues: CASSDNSYEQYF. In nucleotides, the CDR3 is TGTGCCAGCAGTGACAACTCCTACGAGCAGTACTTC.

This clone was seen a single time. The CDR3 coding sequence is TGTGCCAGTCAAAACAGGGGATCCTACGAGCAGTACTTC. Its protein product is CASQNRGSYEQYF. The chain recombines TRBV19 with TRBJ2-7; TRBD1 matches 7 bases. CDR3 length: 13 amino acids. Trimming cost V 8 bases and J 1 base; bases outside gene matches: 5. CDR1 LNHDA and CDR2 SQIVND come from the germline V gene (reference sequence).

CDR3 region: CASSLAGATYNEQFF. In DNA, the CDR3 is TGTGCCAGCAGTTTAGCGGGGGCCACCTACAATGAGCAGTTCTTC. The V gene is TRBV6-5, the J gene TRBJ2-1; 9 bases agree with TRBD2. V trimming: 4 bases; J trimming: 2 bases; junction bases outside the gene matches: 3. In germline, CDR1 is MNHEY, CDR2 SVGAGI. The CDR3 consists of 15 residues.

The sample holds one count of this clone. Other DNA sequences in this sample translate to the same CDR3. This chain connects TRBV29-1 to TRBJ1-2, with 9 nucleotides matching TRBD1. Germline lookup yields CDR1 SQVTM and CDR2 ANQGSEA. The CDR3 spans 14 residues. The ends lost 7 bases at V and 7 bases at J; junction bases unmatched: 13. CDR3 coding DNA: TGCAGCGCCGAAAGGGACAGGGAGTTCCGTGGCTACACCTTC. Its translation: CSAERDREFRGYTF.

The chain is built from TRBV27 and TRBJ2-7, with D perhaps TRBD1 (5 bases). Germline V gene sequence: CDR1 MNHEY, CDR2 SMNVEV (reference sequence). The CDR3 sequence is 14 residues long. With 4 bases removed from V and 3 bases from J, the gap between germline ends came to 13 bases. The CDR3 sequence is CASSSLAGNYEQYF. The CDR3, as DNA: TGTGCCAGCAGTTCATTAGCAGGGAACTACGAGCAGTACTTC.

This clone was picked up one time. The chain couples TRBV9 to TRBJ1-2; 10 bases are shared with TRBD1. This CDR3 is 14 amino acids long. Germline V CDR1 and CDR2: SGDLS, YYNGEE. The junction had 7 bases not matched to a gene; V was cut back by 4 bases and J by 7 bases. The CDR3 DNA reads as TGTGCCAGCAGCTCGGACAGGGGGTTGGGTGGCTACACCTTC. This translates into CASSSDRGLGGYTF.

This clone was observed a single time. CDR3 protein: CATSNGVGYGYTF. The CDR3 DNA is TGTGCCACCAGCAATGGCGTAGGCTATGGCTACACCTTC. The chain links TRBV15 to TRBJ1-2; no firm D call. The V gene lost 4 bases and the J gene lost 4 bases, with 10 bases spanning the gap. In germline, CDR1 is LNHNV, CDR2 YYDKDF (reference sequence). The CDR3 runs 13 residues.

The V call is TRBV7-8, the J call TRBJ1-2, with D maybe TRBD1 (5 bases). The CDR3 sequence is 14 residues long. Deletions cut 3 bases from V and 0 bases from J, with 8 bases between. CDR1 is SGHVS and CDR2 is FQNEAQ in the germline V gene. The CDR3 bases are TGTGCCAGCAGCTTGGGACGGGCTAACTATGGCTACACCTTC. Amino acids: CASSLGRANYGYTF.

The gene calls are TRBV5-1 and TRBJ2-3, with no clear D. The CDR3 has 14 amino acids. V was pared by 3 bases and J by 0 bases, with 8 bases between. Germline V gene sequence: CDR1 SGHRS, CDR2 YFSETQ. The CDR3 region has the DNA TGCGCCAGCAGCTCCGGACCTAGCACAGATACGCAGTATTTT. This codes for CASSSGPSTDTQYF.

V gene TRBV11-3 combines with J gene TRBJ1-1; D is perhaps TRBD1 (6 bases). The CDR3 runs 13 residues. V lost 0 bases and J 5 bases, leaving 7 bases between the germline ends. Germline V gene lookup returns CDR1 SGHNT and CDR2 YENEEA. CDR3 DNA sequence: TGTGCCAGCAGCTTAGAAGGGGGGACTGAAGCTTTCTTT. It specifies CASSLEGGTEAFF.

This chain links TRBV6-1 with TRBJ2-3, with D possibly being TRBD2 (5 bases). CDR1 MNHNS and CDR2 SASEGT come from the germline V gene. Trimming took off 1 base at V and 5 bases at J, with 19 bases between the two ends. This CDR3 has 17 amino acids. In DNA form, the CDR3 reads TGTGCCAGCAGTGAAGGGAGGCCCACCTCATGGCGAGATACGCAGTATTTT. Amino acid sequence: CASSEGRPTSWRDTQYF.

The chain employs TRBV5-5 and TRBJ2-5; D unresolved. CDR1 is SGHKS, CDR2 YYEKEE, per germline (reference sequence). The V gene lost 4 bases and the J gene lost 5 bases, with 12 bases spanning the gap. The CDR3 is 13 amino acids. The CDR3: CASSTLGWETQYF. CDR3 bases: TGTGCCAGCAGCACCCTGGGGTGGGAGACCCAGTACTTC.

This clone was seen more than once but under ten times. The genes are TRBV7-9 and TRBJ1-6, with 7 bases that match TRBD1. The CDR3 runs 17 residues. Germline-derived CDR1 and CDR2 are SEHNR and FQNEAQ (reference sequence). V shed 6 bases, J shed 4 bases, and the junction held 12 bases outside the gene matches. Written as DNA, the CDR3 is TGTGCCAGCAGGTCCCACCAGGGGGAGGGATATAATTCACCCCTCCACTTT. This encodes CASRSHQGEGYNSPLHF.

This sequence joins TRBV6-5 and TRBJ2-3; 10 bases fit TRBD1. Germline trimming cut 7 bases from V and 2 bases from J; bases unmatched to any gene: 6. The CDR3 spans 15 residues. The germline CDR1 and CDR2 sequences are MNHEY and SVGAGI. CDR3 sequence: CASTRDRGSTDTQYF. The CDR3 DNA sequence: TGTGCCAGCACCAGGGACAGGGGATCCACAGATACGCAGTATTTT.

V and J are TRBV7-9 and TRBJ1-4; D perhaps matches TRBD1 (5 bases). This CDR3 region has 18 residues. V lost 5 bases and J lost 11, with 30 bases in between. Germline-derived CDR1 and CDR2 are SEHNR and FQNEAQ (reference sequence). DNA for the CDR3: TGTGCCAGCAGCCCATGGCCTCCCCAGGGAGGGGAGTTAGAGAAACTGTTTTTT. Its translation: CASSPWPPQGGELEKLFF.

V usage is TRBV7-2 and J usage is TRBJ2-5; D remains unclear. Germline V CDR1 and CDR2: SGHTA, FQGNSA. CDR3 length equals 14 residues. The V and J ends lost 1 base and 3 bases respectively, with 9 bases between them. CDR3 sequence (DNA): TGTGCCAGCAGCTTAGGGTCGGTTAAAGAGACCCAGTACTTC. Protein sequence: CASSLGSVKETQYF.

The V and J genes are TRBV5-1 and TRBJ2-3, with 8 bases identical to TRBD1. This CDR3 region has 14 residues. Unmatched junction bases numbered 9, after V lost 7 bases and J lost 5 bases. In germline, CDR1 is SGHRS, CDR2 YFSETQ. The CDR3 loop reads CASQGQGPGDTQYF. The CDR3 DNA reads as TGCGCCAGCCAAGGACAGGGCCCAGGAGATACGCAGTATTTT.

This clone came up once. The gene calls are TRBV6-1 and TRBJ2-7, with 9 bases identical to TRBD2. Germline-derived CDR1 and CDR2 are MNHNS and SASEGT. The CDR3 loop spans 14 amino acids. After removal of 6 bases from V and 7 bases from J, the junction contained 10 bases not matched to a gene. The CDR3 nucleotides are TGTGCCAGCAGCCGAGCGGGGGGAGAGGGAGAGCAGTACTTC. Translation gives CASSRAGGEGEQYF.

CDR3 sequence: CASSQVTLWPRRLFF. The DNA for the CDR3 is TGCGCCAGCAGCCAAGTAACTCTATGGCCGAGAAGACTGTTTTTT. V and J are TRBV4-1 and TRBJ1-4; D not certain. The CDR3 loop spans 15 amino acids. CDR1 is MGHRA and CDR2 is YSYEKL in the germline V gene. The V gene lost 1 base and the J gene lost 13 bases, with 19 bases spanning the gap.

This chain connects TRBV9 to TRBJ2-6; the match to TRBD1 covers 9 bases. From germline, CDR1 is SGDLS and CDR2 YYNGEE. V was clipped by 0 bases and J by 2 bases; unmatched bases: 6. The CDR3 is 18 amino acids. Here the CDR3 reads CASSVDRGRAPGANVLTF. The DNA for the CDR3 is TGTGCCAGCAGCGTAGACAGGGGGCGGGCACCTGGGGCCAACGTCCTGACTTTC.

The chain carries TRBV5-1 and TRBJ2-2; D unresolved. Germline assignment: CDR1 SGHRS and CDR2 YFSETQ. The V end was cut by 4 bases, the J end by 1 base, with 5 bases between. This CDR3 has 13 amino acids. The CDR3 coding sequence is TGCGCCAGCAGCGAACGGAACACCGGGGAGCTGTTTTTT. Protein product: CASSERNTGELFF. Full variable domain (remainder filled in from reference TRBV5-1 and TRBJ2-2): KAGVTQTPRYLIKTRGQQVTLSCSPISGHRSVSWYQQTPGQGLQFLFEYFSETQRNKGNFPGRFSGRQFSNSRSEMNVSTLELGDSALYLCASSERNTGELFFGEGSRLTVL.

The chain uses TRBV4-1 and TRBJ1-4, with 7 nucleotides matching TRBD1. V trimming: 4 bases; J trimming: 0 bases; junction bases outside the gene matches: 5. Germline V gene data show CDR1 as MGHRA and CDR2 as YSYEKL. The CDR3 is made up of 16 amino acids. Here the CDR3 DNA reads TGCGCCAGCAGCCGCTACGACAGGGCAACTAATGAAAAACTGTTTTTT. Protein: CASSRYDRATNEKLFF.

The chain uses TRBV29-1 and TRBJ2-3, with D perhaps assigned TRBD1 or TRBD2 (6 bases each). The V end was cut by 3 bases, the J end by 4 bases, with 17 bases between. The CDR3 contains 15 residues. Germline assignment: CDR1 SQVTM and CDR2 ANQGSEA. The CDR3 here is CSVEDGGIVADTQYF. The CDR3, as DNA: TGCAGCGTTGAGGACGGGGGCATCGTGGCAGATACGCAGTATTTT.